A single T cell receptor (beta chain) is shown here with its context. Measured with immunoSEQ multiplex PCR; TCRdb has only the in-frame clones, and not every one. The sample holds over 60,000 clones, approximately 86% seen once. The CDR3 length is 15 residues. With V trimmed by 4 bases and J by 6 bases, 4 bases remained unmatched. Germline-derived CDR1 and CDR2 are MDHEN and SYDVKM. Sample time point: blood 2 weeks post-SBRT. Treatment here: 15 Gy SBRT to primary tumor, nephrectomy 4 weeks later. The source of the sample is a study of radiation and T cells in renal cell carcinoma. This chain joins TRBV28 and TRBJ2-1; 12 nucleotides match TRBD2. This sequence was found in a woman aged 45 to 65 with renal cell carcinoma. The sample here was blood, taken from a patient whose treatment included radiotherapy and nephrectomy. The DNA for the CDR3 is TGTGCCAGCAGTTCCCTAGCGGGAGGGGCCAATGAGCAGTTCTTC. This encodes CASSSLAGGANEQFF. Full variable domain (rest looked up from reference TRBV28 and TRBJ2-1): DVKVTQSSRYLVKRTGEKVFLECVQDMDHENMFWYRQDPGLGLRLIYFSYDVKMKEKGDIPEGYSVSREKKERFSLILESASTNQTSMYLCASSSLAGGANEQFFGPGTRLTVL.